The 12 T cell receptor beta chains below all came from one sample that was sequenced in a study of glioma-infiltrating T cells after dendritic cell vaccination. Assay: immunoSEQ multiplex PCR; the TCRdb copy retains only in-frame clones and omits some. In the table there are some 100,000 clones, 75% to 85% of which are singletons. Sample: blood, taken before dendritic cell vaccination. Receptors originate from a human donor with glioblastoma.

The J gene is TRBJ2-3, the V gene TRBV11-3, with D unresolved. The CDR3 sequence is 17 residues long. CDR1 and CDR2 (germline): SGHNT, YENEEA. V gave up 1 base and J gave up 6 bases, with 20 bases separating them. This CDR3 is CASSLATIVPAQDTQYF. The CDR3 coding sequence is TGTGCCAGCAGCTTAGCGACCATAGTCCCTGCACAGGATACGCAGTATTTT.

CDR3 in DNA: TGTGCCAGCTCACTCGACAGGGACGGGCAGCCCCAGCATTTT. It codes for CASSLDRDGQPQHF. The chain carries TRBV18 and TRBJ1-5, with TRBD1 matching over 7 bases. The CDR3 length is 14 residues. J was trimmed by 7 bases and V by 4 bases; bases with no gene match: 7. Germline CDR1 KGHSH, CDR2 LQKENI.

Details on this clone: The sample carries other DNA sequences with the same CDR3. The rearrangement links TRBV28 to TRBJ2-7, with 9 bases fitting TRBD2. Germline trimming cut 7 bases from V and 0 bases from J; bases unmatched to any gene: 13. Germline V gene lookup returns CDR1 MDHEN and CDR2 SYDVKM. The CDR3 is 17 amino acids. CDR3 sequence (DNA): TGTGCCAGCACAAGTTCGGGCGGGAGGGCGACCTCCTACGAGCAGTACTTC. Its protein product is CASTSSGGRATSYEQYF.

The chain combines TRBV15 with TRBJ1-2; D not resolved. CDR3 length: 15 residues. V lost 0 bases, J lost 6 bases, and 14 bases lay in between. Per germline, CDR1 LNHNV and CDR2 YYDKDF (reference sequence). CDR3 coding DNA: TGTGCCACCAGCAGAGATCGAGAGGTCTCTGATGGCTACACCTTC. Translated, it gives CATSRDREVSDGYTF.

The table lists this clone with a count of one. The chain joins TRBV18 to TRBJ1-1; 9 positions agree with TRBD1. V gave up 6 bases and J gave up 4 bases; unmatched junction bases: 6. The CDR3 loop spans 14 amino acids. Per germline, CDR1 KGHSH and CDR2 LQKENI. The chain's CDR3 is CASSRTGARTEAFF. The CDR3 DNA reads TGTGCCAGCTCTAGGACAGGGGCTCGCACTGAAGCTTTCTTT.

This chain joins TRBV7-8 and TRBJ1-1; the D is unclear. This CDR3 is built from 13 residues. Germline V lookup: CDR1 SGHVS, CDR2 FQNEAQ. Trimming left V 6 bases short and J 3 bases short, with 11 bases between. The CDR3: CASSSGVYTEAFF. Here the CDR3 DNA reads TGTGCCAGCAGTTCCGGGGTCTACACTGAAGCTTTCTTT.

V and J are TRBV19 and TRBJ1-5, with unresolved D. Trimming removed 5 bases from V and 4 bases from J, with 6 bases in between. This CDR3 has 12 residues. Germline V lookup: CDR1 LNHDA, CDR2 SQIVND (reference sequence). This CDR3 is CASSYGNQPQHF. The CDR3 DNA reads TGTGCCAGTAGTTACGGGAATCAGCCCCAGCATTTT.

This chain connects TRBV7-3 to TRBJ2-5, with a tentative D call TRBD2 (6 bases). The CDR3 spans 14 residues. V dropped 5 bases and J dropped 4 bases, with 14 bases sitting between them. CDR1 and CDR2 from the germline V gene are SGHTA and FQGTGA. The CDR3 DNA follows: TGTGCCAGCAGCGATCGGGACTCCCCAGAGACCCAGTACTTC. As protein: CASSDRDSPETQYF.

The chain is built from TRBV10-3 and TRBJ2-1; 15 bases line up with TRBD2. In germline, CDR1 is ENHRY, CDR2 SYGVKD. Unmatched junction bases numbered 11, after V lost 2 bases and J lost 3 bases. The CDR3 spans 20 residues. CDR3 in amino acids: CAISETRTSGREYIYNEQFF. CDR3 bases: TGTGCCATCAGTGAGACGAGGACTAGCGGGAGGGAATACATCTACAATGAGCAGTTCTTC.

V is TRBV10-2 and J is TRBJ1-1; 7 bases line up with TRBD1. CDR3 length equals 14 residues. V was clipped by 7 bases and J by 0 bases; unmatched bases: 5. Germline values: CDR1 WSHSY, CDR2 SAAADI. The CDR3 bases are TGCGCCAGCACCCTGGGACAGCTGAACACTGAAGCTTTCTTT. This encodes CASTLGQLNTEAFF.

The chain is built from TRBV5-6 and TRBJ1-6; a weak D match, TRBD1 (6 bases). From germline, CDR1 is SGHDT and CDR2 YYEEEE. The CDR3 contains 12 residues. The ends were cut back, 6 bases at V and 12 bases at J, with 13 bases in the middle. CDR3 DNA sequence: TGTGCCAGCACACGGGACAACCGACCCCTCCACTTT. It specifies CASTRDNRPLHF.

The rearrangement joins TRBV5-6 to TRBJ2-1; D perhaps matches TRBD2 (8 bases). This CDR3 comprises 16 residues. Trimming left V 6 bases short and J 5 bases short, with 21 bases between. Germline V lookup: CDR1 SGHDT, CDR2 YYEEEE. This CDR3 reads CASKGATGTSNNEQFF. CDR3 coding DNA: TGTGCCAGCAAGGGGGCGACCGGGACTAGTAACAATGAGCAGTTCTTC.